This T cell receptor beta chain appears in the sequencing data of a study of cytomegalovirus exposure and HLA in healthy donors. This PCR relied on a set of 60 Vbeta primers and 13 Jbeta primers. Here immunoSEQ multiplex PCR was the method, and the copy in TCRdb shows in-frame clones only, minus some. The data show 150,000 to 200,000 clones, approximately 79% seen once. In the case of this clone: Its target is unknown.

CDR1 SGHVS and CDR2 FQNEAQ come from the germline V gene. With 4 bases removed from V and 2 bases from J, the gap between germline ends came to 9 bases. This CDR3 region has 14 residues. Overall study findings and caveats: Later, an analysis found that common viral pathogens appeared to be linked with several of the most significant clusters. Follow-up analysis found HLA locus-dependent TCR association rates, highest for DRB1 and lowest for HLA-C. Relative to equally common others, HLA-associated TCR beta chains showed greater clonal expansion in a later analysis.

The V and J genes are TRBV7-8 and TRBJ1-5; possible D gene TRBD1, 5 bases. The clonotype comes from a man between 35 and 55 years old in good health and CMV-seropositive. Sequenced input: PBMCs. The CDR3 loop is CASSSSGGNQPQHF. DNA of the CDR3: TGTGCCAGCAGCTCATCGGGGGGCAATCAGCCCCAGCATTTT.